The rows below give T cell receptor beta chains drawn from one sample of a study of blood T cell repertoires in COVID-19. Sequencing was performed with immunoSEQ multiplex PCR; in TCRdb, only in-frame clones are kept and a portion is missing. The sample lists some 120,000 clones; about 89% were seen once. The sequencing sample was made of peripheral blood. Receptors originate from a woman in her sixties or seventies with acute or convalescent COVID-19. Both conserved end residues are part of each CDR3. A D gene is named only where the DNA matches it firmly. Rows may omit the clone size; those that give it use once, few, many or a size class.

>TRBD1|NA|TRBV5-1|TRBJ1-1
CASSSGTGVPEAFF
TGCGCCAGCAGCTCCGGGACAGGAGTCCCTGAAGCTTTCTTT
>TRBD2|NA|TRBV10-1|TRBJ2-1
CASSEEGRLAGVDEQFF
TGCGCCAGCAGCGAAGAGGGGAGGCTAGCGGGAGTTGATGAGCAGTTCTTC
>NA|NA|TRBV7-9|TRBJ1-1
CASSLGGYGEAFF
TGTGCCAGCAGCTTGGGGGGGTACGGTGAAGCTTTCTTT
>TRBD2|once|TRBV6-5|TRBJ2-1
CASSYSNSGRYNEQFF
TGTGCCAGCAGTTACTCGAACAGCGGGAGGTACAATGAGCAGTTCTTC
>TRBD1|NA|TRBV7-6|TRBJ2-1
CASSLVGQGADEQFF
TGTGCCAGCAGCTTGGTCGGACAGGGGGCGGATGAGCAGTTCTTC
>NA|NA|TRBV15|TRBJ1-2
CATSTGGRLVDGYTF
TGTGCCACCAGCACTGGGGGCAGACTGGTTGATGGCTACACCTTC
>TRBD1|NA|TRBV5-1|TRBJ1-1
CASSTDRGQTEAFF
TGCGCCAGCAGCACGGACAGGGGGCAGACTGAAGCTTTCTTT
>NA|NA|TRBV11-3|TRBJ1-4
CASSLGPSNEKLFF
TGTGCCAGCAGCTTAGGGCCGTCTAATGAAAAACTGTTTTTT
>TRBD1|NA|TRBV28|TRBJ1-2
CASSQGQGRAGYTF
TGTGCCAGCAGCCAAGGACAGGGGAGGGCTGGCTACACCTTC
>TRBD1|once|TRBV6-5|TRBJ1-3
CASSLDRAGNTIYF
TGTGCCAGCAGCCTGGACAGGGCTGGAAACACCATATATTTT
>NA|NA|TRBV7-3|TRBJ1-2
CASSLGGTNYGYTF
TGTGCCAGCAGCTTAGGCGGGACGAACTATGGCTACACCTTC
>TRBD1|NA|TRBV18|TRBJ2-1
CASSPDRGSYNEQFF
TGTGCCAGCTCACCGGACAGGGGCTCCTACAATGAGCAGTTCTTC
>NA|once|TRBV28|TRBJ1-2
CASRSAAGSGEYGYTF
TGTGCCAGCAGATCGGCCGCAGGATCAGGGGAGTATGGCTACACCTTC
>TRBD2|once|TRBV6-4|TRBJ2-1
CASSEGLAGVGEQFF
TGTGCCAGCAGTGAGGGACTAGCGGGAGTAGGTGAGCAGTTCTTC
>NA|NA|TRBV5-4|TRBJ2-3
CASSSSTLETDTQYF
TGTGCCAGCAGCTCCTCTACCCTGGAGACAGATACGCAGTATTTT
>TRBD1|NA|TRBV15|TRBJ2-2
CATSRSRTGWTGELFF
TGTGCCACCAGCAGATCGCGGACAGGGTGGACCGGGGAGCTGTTTTTT
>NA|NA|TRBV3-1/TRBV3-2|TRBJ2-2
CASSPEGVSGTGELFF
TGTGCCAGCAGCCCCGAGGGGGTAAGCGGCACCGGGGAGCTGTTTTTT
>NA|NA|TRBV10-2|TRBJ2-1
CASMLTPQGGEQFF
TGCGCCAGCATGCTAACCCCCCAGGGGGGTGAGCAGTTCTTC
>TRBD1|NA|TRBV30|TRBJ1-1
CACTGGRNTEAFF
TGTGCCTGCACAGGGGGAAGGAACACTGAAGCTTTCTTT
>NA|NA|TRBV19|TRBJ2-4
CASSMLLKNIQYF
TGTGCCAGTAGTATGTTACTCAAAAACATTCAGTACTTC
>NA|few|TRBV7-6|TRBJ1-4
CASSLDPEKLFF
TGTGCCAGCAGCTTAGATCCAGAAAAACTGTTTTTT
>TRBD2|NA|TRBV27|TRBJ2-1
CASRPRLAGNNEQFF
TGTGCCAGCAGGCCAAGACTAGCGGGAAACAATGAGCAGTTCTTC
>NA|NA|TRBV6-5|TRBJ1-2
CASSYSTGNGYTF
TGTGCCAGCAGTTACTCGACAGGAAATGGCTACACCTTC
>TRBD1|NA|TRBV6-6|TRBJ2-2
CASRSGTGYTGELFF
TGTGCCAGCAGGTCCGGGACAGGGTACACCGGGGAGCTGTTTTTT
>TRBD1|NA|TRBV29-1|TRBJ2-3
CSVSTGGTDTQYF
TGCAGCGTTTCGACAGGGGGCACAGATACGCAGTATTTT
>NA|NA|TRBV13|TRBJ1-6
CASSPLGSQRSYNSPLHF
TGTGCCAGCAGCCCCCTAGGGAGCCAGAGGTCCTATAATTCACCCCTCCACTTT
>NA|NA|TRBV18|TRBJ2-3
CASSLRAGDTQYF
TGTGCCAGCTCGTTAAGGGCGGGAGATACGCAGTATTTT
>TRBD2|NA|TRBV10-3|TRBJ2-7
CAISDLGTSYEQYF
TGTGCCATCAGTGATTTGGGGACTAGCTACGAGCAGTACTTC
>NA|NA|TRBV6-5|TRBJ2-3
CASSTAGFGTDTQYF
TGTGCCAGCTCTACGGCGGGGTTTGGCACAGATACGCAGTATTTT
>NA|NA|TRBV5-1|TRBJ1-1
CASSLVQVVGTEAFF
TGCGCCAGCAGCTTGGTACAGGTGGTGGGCACTGAAGCTTTCTTT
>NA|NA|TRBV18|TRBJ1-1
CASSPAAGGLTEAFF
TGTGCCAGCTCACCAGCGGCGGGAGGGCTCACTGAAGCTTTCTTT
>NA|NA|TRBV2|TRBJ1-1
CASRRSGDAEAFF
TGTGCCAGCAGGAGATCAGGGGACGCTGAAGCTTTCTTT
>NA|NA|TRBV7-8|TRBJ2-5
CASSPLNSRGETQYF
TGTGCCAGCAGCCCCCTAAATTCGCGCGGGGAGACCCAGTACTTC
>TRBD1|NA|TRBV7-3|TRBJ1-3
CASSLQGGSGNTIYF
TGTGCCAGCAGCCTCCAGGGGGGCTCTGGAAACACCATATATTTT
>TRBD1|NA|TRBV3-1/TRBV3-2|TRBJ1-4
CASSPTGGYYEKLFF
TGTGCCAGCAGCCCTACAGGGGGTTACTATGAAAAACTGTTTTTT
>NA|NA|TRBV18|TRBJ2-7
CASSPLSSSRGTEQYF
TGTGCCAGCTCACCACTTTCATCCTCCCGGGGGACCGAGCAGTACTTC
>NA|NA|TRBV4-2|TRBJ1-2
CASSPMVSTQPYGYTF
TGTGCCAGCAGCCCGATGGTATCGACACAACCCTATGGCTACACCTTC
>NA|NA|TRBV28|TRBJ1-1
CASSGHPGTQRGTEAFF
TGTGCCAGCAGTGGACACCCCGGGACACAACGAGGCACTGAAGCTTTCTTT
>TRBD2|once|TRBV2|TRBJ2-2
CASRTSANTGELFF
TGTGCCAGCAGAACTAGCGCGAACACCGGGGAGCTGTTTTTT
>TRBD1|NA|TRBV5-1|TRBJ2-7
CASSPGQASRHEQYF
TGCGCCAGCAGCCCGGGACAGGCCTCCCGTCACGAGCAGTACTTC
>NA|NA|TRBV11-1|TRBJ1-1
CASSASAEAFF
TGTGCCAGCAGCGCGAGCGCTGAAGCTTTCTTT
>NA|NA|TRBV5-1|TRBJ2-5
CASSPGLTFQETQYF
TGCGCCAGCAGCCCCGGACTAACCTTCCAAGAGACCCAGTACTTC
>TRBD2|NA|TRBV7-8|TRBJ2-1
CASSNGLAGSPGQFF
TGTGCCAGCAGCAACGGACTAGCGGGGTCGCCTGGGCAGTTCTTC
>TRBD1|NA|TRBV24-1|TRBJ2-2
CATSDAFYDRGGVTGELFF
TGTGCCACCAGTGATGCCTTCTACGACAGGGGTGGCGTCACCGGGGAGCTGTTTTTT
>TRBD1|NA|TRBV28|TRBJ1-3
CASRLQGAISGNTIYF
TGTGCCAGCAGGCTCCAGGGGGCAATCTCTGGAAACACCATATATTTT
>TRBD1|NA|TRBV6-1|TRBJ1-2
CASSEGQGQVYGYTF
TGTGCCAGCAGTGAAGGACAGGGGCAGGTCTATGGCTACACCTTC
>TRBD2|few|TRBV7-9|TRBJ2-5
CASSSGLAGEEYF
TGTGCCAGCAGCTCCGGACTAGCGGGAGAGGAGTACTTC
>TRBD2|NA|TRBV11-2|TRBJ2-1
CASSPLTSGRGTNEQFF
TGTGCCAGCAGCCCACTGACTAGCGGGAGAGGGACGAATGAGCAGTTCTTC